These 28 T cell receptor beta chains came from one sample sequenced in a study of cytomegalovirus exposure and HLA in healthy donors. The study ran its PCR with 60 Vbeta and 13 Jbeta primers. Only in-frame clones appear in the TCRdb table, and some are missing; sequencing was by immunoSEQ multiplex PCR. The sample records over 110,000 clones, 75% to 90% being singletons. Sample: PBMCs. These receptors all stem from a man in his forties or fifties in good health and CMV-seronegative.

The chain recombines TRBV29-1 with TRBJ2-2, with 7 bases fitting TRBD1. The CDR3 spans 12 residues. V trimming: 4 bases; J trimming: 7 bases; junction bases outside the gene matches: 3. Germline V gene data show CDR1 as SQVTM and CDR2 as ANQGSEA. The CDR3: CSVVPGGGELFF. The CDR3 DNA follows: TGCAGCGTTGTACCAGGGGGCGGGGAGCTGTTTTTT.

The J gene is TRBJ1-6, the V gene TRBV5-4; 9 positions match TRBD1. The V and J ends lost 5 bases and 7 bases, in that order; junction bases with no gene match: 4. This CDR3 is built from 14 residues. Germline V gene lookup returns CDR1 SGHNT and CDR2 YYREEE (reference sequence). CDR3 region: CASRGTGINSPLHF. CDR3 sequence (DNA): TGTGCCAGCAGGGGGACAGGGATCAATTCACCCCTCCACTTT.

CDR3 DNA: TGTGCCAGCAGCTTAGGCGGAGTCACCGGGGAGCTGTTTTTT. Its translation: CASSLGGVTGELFF. The chain has TRBV7-2 and TRBJ2-2; D gene ambiguous. V was clipped by 1 base and J by 4 bases, with 7 bases between them. The CDR3 runs to 14 residues. Germline loops: CDR1 SGHTA, CDR2 FQGNSA.

The chain carries TRBV11-2 and TRBJ1-3, with unresolved D. V was clipped by 4 bases and J by 0 bases, with 7 bases between them. Germline assignment: CDR1 SGHAT and CDR2 FQNNGV. The CDR3 spans 14 residues. The CDR3 sequence: CASSSTRSGNTIYF. Written as DNA, the CDR3 is TGTGCCAGCAGCTCCACACGCTCTGGAAACACCATATATTTT.

J is TRBJ2-3 and V is TRBV9, with D hard to call. The CDR3 is 16 amino acids. Germline lookup yields CDR1 SGDLS and CDR2 YYNGEE. The V end was cut by 0 bases, the J end by 1 base, with 12 bases between. This CDR3 reads CASSVAVNLGTDTQYF. The DNA of the CDR3 is TGTGCCAGCAGCGTAGCGGTTAACTTGGGCACAGATACGCAGTATTTT. The entire variable domain, with the rest obtained from reference TRBV9 and TRBJ2-3, is as follows: DSGVTQTPKHLITATGQRVTLRCSPRSGDLSVYWYQQSLDQGLQFLIQYYNGEERAKGNILERFSAQQFPDLHSELNLSSLELGDSALYFCASSVAVNLGTDTQYFGPGTRLTVL.

V and J are TRBV30 and TRBJ2-5, with 8 bases identical to TRBD1. The CDR3 has 13 amino acids. Unmatched junction bases numbered 4, after V lost 2 bases and J lost 5 bases. The germline gives CDR1 GTSNPN, CDR2 SVGIG (reference sequence). The CDR3 spells CAWSRTGRETQYF. CDR3 in DNA: TGTGCCTGGAGTAGGACAGGGCGGGAGACCCAGTACTTC.

V gene TRBV19 combines with J gene TRBJ1-5; TRBD1 agrees at 10 bases. The CDR3 totals 15 residues. CDR1 is LNHDA and CDR2 is SQIVND in the germline V gene (reference sequence). Trimming removed 7 bases from V and 5 bases from J; junction bases left unmatched: 8. Here the CDR3 DNA reads TGTGCCAGTACCCCCGACAGGGGGCACCATCAGCCCCAGCATTTT. Translating gives CASTPDRGHHQPQHF. The full variable domain, its missing parts supplied by reference TRBV19 and TRBJ1-5, is DGGITQSPKYLFRKEGQNVTLSCEQNLNHDAMYWYRQDPGQGLRLIYYSQIVNDFQKGDIAEGYSVSREKKESFPLTVTSAQKNPTAFYLCASTPDRGHHQPQHFGDGTRLSIL.

Notes on this clone: The same CDR3 is also encoded by other DNA sequences in this sample. The chain carries TRBV30 and TRBJ2-5; TRBD2 is a possible D gene (6 bases). V dropped 2 bases and J dropped 2 bases, with 6 bases sitting between them. CDR1 and CDR2 from the germline V gene are GTSNPN and SVGIG (reference sequence). This CDR3 comprises 12 residues. The CDR3 here is CAWSSGQETQYF. DNA of the CDR3: TGTGCCTGGAGTAGCGGGCAAGAGACCCAGTACTTC.

The V call is TRBV6-5, the J call TRBJ1-1, with a weak D call TRBD1 (6 bases). In germline, CDR1 is MNHEY, CDR2 SVGAGI. Trimming left V 2 bases short and J 0 bases short, with 13 bases between. The CDR3 loop spans 16 amino acids. CDR3 protein: CASSYGPGVMNTEAFF. CDR3 bases: TGTGCCAGCAGTTACGGGCCAGGGGTGATGAACACTGAAGCTTTCTTT.

The rearrangement uses TRBV7-8 and TRBJ2-2; 13 bases agree with TRBD2. The CDR3 has 18 amino acids. Germline CDR1 reads SGHVS; CDR2 reads FQNEAQ. The J segment lost 2 bases and the V segment lost 5 bases, leaving 8 bases of the junction unmatched. The chain's CDR3 is CASSQRTSGGLNTGELFF. For the CDR3, the DNA is TGTGCCAGCAGCCAACGGACTAGCGGGGGCCTTAACACCGGGGAGCTGTTTTTT.

The genes are TRBV13 and TRBJ2-3, with 14 nucleotides matching TRBD2. This CDR3 spans 15 amino acids. In germline, CDR1 is PRHDT, CDR2 FYEKMQ (reference sequence). After removal of 4 bases from V and 6 bases from J, the junction contained 3 bases not matched to a gene. The CDR3: CASSSRTSGGDTQYF. The CDR3 DNA reads as TGTGCCAGCAGCTCGAGGACTAGCGGGGGGGATACGCAGTATTTT.

V usage is TRBV2 and J usage is TRBJ2-3; 8 bases align to TRBD1. Germline V gene lookup returns CDR1 SNHLY and CDR2 FYNNEI. This CDR3 contains 14 residues. Losses at the gene ends were 7 bases for V and 2 bases for J; bases not matched to a gene: 5. The CDR3 sequence is CASKRTGPTDTQYF. For the CDR3, the DNA is TGTGCCAGCAAACGGACAGGGCCCACAGATACGCAGTATTTT.

This chain uses TRBV30 with TRBJ2-1, with TRBD1 matching 10 bases. The V and J ends lost 3 bases and 8 bases, in that order; junction bases with no gene match: 4. From germline, CDR1 is GTSNPN and CDR2 SVGIG (reference sequence). This CDR3 spans 13 amino acids. This CDR3 is CAWSQGQGYEQFF. For the CDR3, the DNA is TGTGCCTGGAGCCAGGGACAGGGGTATGAGCAGTTCTTC. The full variable domain, rest sourced from reference TRBV30 and TRBJ2-1, is SQTIHQWPATLVQPVGSPLSLECTVEGTSNPNLYWYRQAAGRGLQLLFYSVGIGQISSEVPQNLSASRPQDRQFILSSKKLLLSDSGFYLCAWSQGQGYEQFFGPGTRLTVL.

This chain joins TRBV28 and TRBJ1-2; D is uncertain. There are 12 residues in the CDR3. Germline V lookup: CDR1 MDHEN, CDR2 SYDVKM. Between the trimmed V and J ends, which lost 6 bases and 10 bases, there was a span of 15 bases. The CDR3, as DNA: TGTGCCAGCAGCCGGAGTGGCTTAGCCTACACCTTC. Translated, it gives CASSRSGLAYTF.

The rearrangement links TRBV6-5 to TRBJ2-7; D might be TRBD2 (7 bases). The CDR3 has 16 amino acids. The V gene lost 0 bases and the J gene lost 3 bases, with 15 bases spanning the gap. Germline V gene lookup returns CDR1 MNHEY and CDR2 SVGAGI. As DNA, the CDR3 is TGTGCCAGCAGTTACTCCCTGGGGGGGCTCGGCTACGAGCAGTACTTC. It yields the protein CASSYSLGGLGYEQYF.

V usage is TRBV5-4 and J usage is TRBJ2-5; D may be TRBD2 (7 bases). The CDR3 sequence is 16 residues long. V was clipped by 2 bases and J by 2 bases, with 16 bases between them. CDR1 and CDR2 (germline): SGHNT, YYREEE (reference sequence). The CDR3 DNA follows: TGTGCCAGCAGCTTACCCGGGGGGCAGGGGCAAGAGACCCAGTACTTC. The encoded protein is CASSLPGGQGQETQYF. Complete variable domain (other parts from reference TRBV5-4 and TRBJ2-5): ETGVTQSPTHLIKTRGQQVTLRCSSQSGHNTVSWYQQALGQGPQFIFQYYREEENGRGNFPPRFSGLQFPNYSSELNVNALELDDSALYLCASSLPGGQGQETQYFGPGTRLLVL.

This clone was seen just once. The genes are TRBV6-6 and TRBJ1-5, with a tentative D call TRBD1 (6 bases). Germline V gene sequence: CDR1 MNHNY, CDR2 SVGAGI (reference sequence). Trimming removed 5 bases from V and 4 bases from J, with 12 bases in between. This CDR3 region has 14 residues. The CDR3 sequence is CASSPGQLNQPQHF. For the CDR3, the DNA is TGTGCCAGCAGTCCGGGACAATTAAATCAGCCCCAGCATTTT.

The chain carries TRBV19 and TRBJ2-6, with D possibly matching TRBD1 (5 bases). This CDR3 region has 17 residues. Germline V gene sequence: CDR1 LNHDA, CDR2 SQIVND (reference sequence). Trimming shortened V by 5 bases and J by 0 bases, and 14 bases separated the two germline ends. The CDR3 loop reads CASSLDRTYSGANVLTF. The CDR3, as DNA: TGTGCCAGTAGTCTCGACAGAACCTACTCTGGGGCCAACGTCCTGACTTTC.

The chain employs TRBV4-1 and TRBJ2-3; 10 nucleotides line up with TRBD2. J was trimmed by 5 bases and V by 4 bases; bases with no gene match: 12. This CDR3 is 17 amino acids long. The germline CDR1 and CDR2 sequences are MGHRA and YSYEKL. CDR3 residues: CASSPQRGGSSGDTQYF. The CDR3 nucleotides read TGCGCCAGCAGCCCGCAGCGGGGGGGCTCATCGGGAGATACGCAGTATTTT.

V gene TRBV15 combines with J gene TRBJ2-7, with a tentative D call TRBD1 (7 bases). This CDR3 comprises 17 residues. From germline, CDR1 is LNHNV and CDR2 YYDKDF (reference sequence). V was cut by 3 bases and J by 0 bases, with 18 bases left in between. The CDR3 DNA sequence: TGTGCCACCAGCAGGGTTTCGGGGGCAGGGGGCTCCTACGAGCAGTACTTC. Amino acids: CATSRVSGAGGSYEQYF.

This clone was found once. The chain recombines TRBV7-2 with TRBJ2-3, with a weak D call TRBD1 (6 bases). V was pared by 4 bases and J by 0 bases, with 11 bases between. There are 15 residues in the CDR3. In germline, CDR1 is SGHTA, CDR2 FQGNSA. For the CDR3, the DNA is TGTGCCAGCAGCTCTCAGGGGAAGAGCACAGATACGCAGTATTTT. It translates to CASSSQGKSTDTQYF.

The chain has TRBV7-2 and TRBJ2-5; 9 bases match TRBD1. The length of the CDR3 is 15 residues. J lost 4 bases, V lost 4 bases, and 7 bases had no gene match. CDR1 is SGHTA and CDR2 is FQGNSA in the germline V gene. CDR3 DNA sequence: TGTGCCAGCAGCTCAGGGACAGGGTGGGGAGAGACCCAGTACTTC. Its translation is CASSSGTGWGETQYF.

V is TRBV6-1 and J is TRBJ2-2; 7 positions match TRBD1. Per germline, CDR1 MNHNS and CDR2 SASEGT. The CDR3 is 15 residues long. Trimming removed 5 bases from V and 5 bases from J; junction bases left unmatched: 8. Here the CDR3 reads CASSPGQRATGELFF. The CDR3 DNA is TGTGCCAGCAGTCCGGGACAGAGAGCTACCGGGGAGCTGTTTTTT.

This clone was counted once. The chain couples TRBV5-5 to TRBJ1-5; D is possibly TRBD1 (5 bases). V was trimmed by 2 bases and J by 2 bases, leaving 11 bases between them. This CDR3 has 15 residues. In germline, CDR1 is SGHKS, CDR2 YYEKEE (reference sequence). DNA of the CDR3: TGTGCCAGCAGCTTCGCAGGGAAAGGCAATCAGCCCCAGCATTTT. Encoded protein: CASSFAGKGNQPQHF. The full variable domain, rest sourced from reference TRBV5-5 and TRBJ1-5, is DAGVTQSPTHLIKTRGQQVTLRCSPISGHKSVSWYQQVLGQGPQFIFQYYEKEERGRGNFPDRFSARQFPNYSSELNVNALLLGDSALYLCASSFAGKGNQPQHFGDGTRLSIL.

The chain combines TRBV5-5 with TRBJ1-6, with no clear D. V lost 2 bases to trimming and J lost 5 bases, with 11 bases between them. Germline V gives CDR1 SGHKS, CDR2 YYEKEE (reference sequence). The CDR3 has 15 residues. The CDR3 spells CASSFPSLNNSPLHF. CDR3 nucleotide sequence: TGTGCCAGCAGCTTTCCGTCCTTAAATAATTCACCCCTCCACTTT.

V is TRBV5-1 and J is TRBJ2-5; 13 bases match TRBD2. CDR3 length: 17 amino acids. After removal of 4 bases from V and 4 bases from J, the junction contained 10 bases not matched to a gene. The germline CDR1 and CDR2 sequences are SGHRS and YFSETQ. The DNA of the CDR3 is TGCGCCAGCAGCGACCGGACTAGCGGGGGCGGTGGAGAGACCCAGTACTTC. Translated: CASSDRTSGGGGETQYF.

This clone was found once. This sequence joins TRBV6-1 and TRBJ2-7, with a tentative D call TRBD1 (6 bases). Trimming stripped 3 bases from V and 4 bases from J, with 7 bases between. The CDR3 totals 12 residues. The germline V gene encodes CDR1 MNHNS and CDR2 SASEGT. CDR3 protein: CASSDQGYEQYF. CDR3 sequence (DNA): TGTGCCAGCAGTGATCAGGGGTACGAGCAGTACTTC.

About this clone: In the same sample, other DNA sequences code for this CDR3. The chain carries TRBV10-2 and TRBJ2-7, with D uncertain. The CDR3 contains 12 residues. Looked up from germline, CDR1 is WSHSY and CDR2 is SAAADI. With 3 bases removed from V and 4 bases from J, the gap between germline ends came to 7 bases. The CDR3 is CASSEGGYEQYF. CDR3 DNA sequence: TGCGCCAGCAGTGAAGGCGGTTACGAGCAGTACTTC.